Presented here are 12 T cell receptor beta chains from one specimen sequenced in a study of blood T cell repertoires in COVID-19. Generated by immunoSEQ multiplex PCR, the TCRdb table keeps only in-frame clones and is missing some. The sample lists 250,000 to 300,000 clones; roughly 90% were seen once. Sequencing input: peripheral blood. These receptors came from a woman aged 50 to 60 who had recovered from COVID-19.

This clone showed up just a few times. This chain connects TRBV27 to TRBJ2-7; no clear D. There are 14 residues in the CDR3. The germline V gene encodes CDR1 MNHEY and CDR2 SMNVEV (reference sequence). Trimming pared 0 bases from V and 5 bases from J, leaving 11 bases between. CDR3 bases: TGTGCCAGCAGTTTATCGGCTGCAGAGGACGAGCAGTACTTC. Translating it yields CASSLSAAEDEQYF.

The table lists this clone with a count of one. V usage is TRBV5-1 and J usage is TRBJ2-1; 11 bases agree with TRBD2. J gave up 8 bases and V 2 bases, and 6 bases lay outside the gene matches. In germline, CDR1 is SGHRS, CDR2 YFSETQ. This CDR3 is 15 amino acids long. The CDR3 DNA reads TGCGCCAGCAGCTTTAGCGGGAGGGATGTTGATGAGCAGTTCTTC. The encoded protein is CASSFSGRDVDEQFF.

The chain's CDR3 is CASTSTGTGKEAFF. The CDR3 bases are TGTGCCAGCACCTCAACCGGGACAGGGAAAGAAGCTTTCTTT. V is TRBV28 and J is TRBJ1-1, with 9 nucleotides matching TRBD1. The junction had 11 bases not matched to a gene; V was cut back by 7 bases and J by 8 bases. Germline CDR1 is MDHEN and CDR2 is SYDVKM. The CDR3 extends over 14 amino acids.

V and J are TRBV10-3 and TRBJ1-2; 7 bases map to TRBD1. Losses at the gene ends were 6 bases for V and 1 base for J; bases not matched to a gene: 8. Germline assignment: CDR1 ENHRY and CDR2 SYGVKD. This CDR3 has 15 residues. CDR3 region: CAIRVGQDFNYGYTF. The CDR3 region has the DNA TGTGCCATCAGGGTCGGACAGGATTTTAACTATGGCTACACCTTC.

CDR3 in amino acids: CSVEKSGYGYTF. In DNA form, the CDR3 reads TGCAGCGTTGAAAAGTCCGGCTATGGCTACACCTTC. V and J are TRBV29-1 and TRBJ1-2; D remains ambiguous. The CDR3 extends over 12 amino acids. The V gene lost 2 bases and the J gene lost 4 bases, with 8 bases spanning the gap. Germline values: CDR1 SQVTM, CDR2 ANQGSEA.

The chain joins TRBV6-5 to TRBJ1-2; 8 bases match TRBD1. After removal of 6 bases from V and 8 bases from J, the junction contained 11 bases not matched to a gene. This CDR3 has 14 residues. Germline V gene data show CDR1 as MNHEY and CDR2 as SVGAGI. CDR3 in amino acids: CASRRDRQQGGYTF. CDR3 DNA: TGTGCCAGCAGACGGGACAGGCAACAGGGAGGCTACACCTTC.

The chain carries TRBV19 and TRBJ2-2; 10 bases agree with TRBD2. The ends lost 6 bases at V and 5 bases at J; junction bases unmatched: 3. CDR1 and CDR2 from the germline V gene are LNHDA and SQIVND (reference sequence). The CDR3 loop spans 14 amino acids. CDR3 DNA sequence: TGTGCCAGTAGAGCGGGGGGGATTACCGGGGAGCTGTTTTTT. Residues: CASRAGGITGELFF.

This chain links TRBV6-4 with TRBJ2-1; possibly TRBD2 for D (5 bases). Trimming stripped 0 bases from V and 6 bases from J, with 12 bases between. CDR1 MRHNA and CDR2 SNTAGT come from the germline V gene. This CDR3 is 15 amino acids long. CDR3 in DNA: TGTGCCAGCAGTGACTCGGCGGCCCGGGGCAATGAGCAGTTCTTC. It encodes CASSDSAARGNEQFF.

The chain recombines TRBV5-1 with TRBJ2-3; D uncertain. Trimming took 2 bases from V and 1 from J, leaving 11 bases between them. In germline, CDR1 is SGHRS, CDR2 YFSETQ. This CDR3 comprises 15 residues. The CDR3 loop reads CASSFGQTGTDTQYF. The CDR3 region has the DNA TGCGCCAGCAGCTTTGGGCAGACCGGCACAGATACGCAGTATTTT.

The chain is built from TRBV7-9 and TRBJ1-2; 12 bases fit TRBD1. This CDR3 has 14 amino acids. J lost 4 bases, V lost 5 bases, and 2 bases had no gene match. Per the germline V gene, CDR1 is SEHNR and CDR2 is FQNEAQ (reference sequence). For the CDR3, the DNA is TGTGCCAGCAGCCTGGGACAGGGGGCCTATGGCTACACCTTC. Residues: CASSLGQGAYGYTF.

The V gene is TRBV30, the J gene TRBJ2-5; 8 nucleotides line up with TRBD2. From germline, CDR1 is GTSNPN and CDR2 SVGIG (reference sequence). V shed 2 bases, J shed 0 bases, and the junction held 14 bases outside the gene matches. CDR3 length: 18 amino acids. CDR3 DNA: TGTGCCTGGAGTACCTCGGTGGCGGGGGGAAAGTACCAAGAGACCCAGTACTTC. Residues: CAWSTSVAGGKYQETQYF. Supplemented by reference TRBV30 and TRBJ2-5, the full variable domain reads SQTIHQWPATLVQPVGSPLSLECTVEGTSNPNLYWYRQAAGRGLQLLFYSVGIGQISSEVPQNLSASRPQDRQFILSSKKLLLSDSGFYLCAWSTSVAGGKYQETQYFGPGTRLLVL.

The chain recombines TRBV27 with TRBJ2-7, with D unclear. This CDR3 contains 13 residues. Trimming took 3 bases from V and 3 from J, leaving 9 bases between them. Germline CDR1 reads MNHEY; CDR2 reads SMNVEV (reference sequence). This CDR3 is CASSFNNNYEQYF. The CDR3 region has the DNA TGTGCCAGCAGTTTTAATAATAACTACGAGCAGTACTTC.